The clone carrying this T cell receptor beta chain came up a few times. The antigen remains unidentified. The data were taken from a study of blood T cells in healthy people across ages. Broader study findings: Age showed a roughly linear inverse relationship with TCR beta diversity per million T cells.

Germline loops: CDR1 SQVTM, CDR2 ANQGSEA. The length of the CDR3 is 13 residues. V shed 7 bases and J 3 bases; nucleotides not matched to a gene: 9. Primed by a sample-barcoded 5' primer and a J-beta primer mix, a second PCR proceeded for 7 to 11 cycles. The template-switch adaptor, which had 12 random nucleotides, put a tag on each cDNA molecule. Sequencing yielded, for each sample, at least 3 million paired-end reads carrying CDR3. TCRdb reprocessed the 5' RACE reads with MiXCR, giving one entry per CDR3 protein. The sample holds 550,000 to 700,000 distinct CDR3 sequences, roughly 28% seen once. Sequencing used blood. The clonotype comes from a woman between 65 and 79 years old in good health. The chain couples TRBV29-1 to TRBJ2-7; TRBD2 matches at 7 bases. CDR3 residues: CSAGGEGLYEQYF. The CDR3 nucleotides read TGCAGCGCCGGAGGGGAGGGTCTCTACGAGCAGTACTTC.